Shown below are 16 T cell receptor beta chains from a single sample sequenced in a study of T cell changes during pregnancy in multiple sclerosis. This table comes from immunoSEQ multiplex PCR, and its TCRdb copy is limited to in-frame clones, with some not included. The table includes 120,000 or so clones, roughly 92% detected once. The sample here was peripheral blood, taken before pregnancy. The receptor set was obtained from a female donor with multiple sclerosis, enrolled in a pregnancy study.

The J gene is TRBJ2-1, the V gene TRBV4-2; 15 nucleotides line up with TRBD2. The CDR3 loop spans 17 amino acids. CDR1 and CDR2 from the germline V gene are LGHNA and YNFKEQ. The junction had 3 bases not matched to a gene; V was cut back by 4 bases and J by 2 bases. The CDR3 nucleotides are TGTGCCAGCAGCCTTCGGACTAGCGGGGGGGCCTACAATGAGCAGTTCTTC. Amino acid sequence: CASSLRTSGGAYNEQFF.

The chain employs TRBV7-2 and TRBJ2-5, with 8 positions matching TRBD1. J gave up 4 bases and V 0 bases, and 13 bases lay outside the gene matches. The CDR3 is 18 residues long. The V gene's germline CDR1 is SGHTA and CDR2 FQGNSA. Here the CDR3 DNA reads TGTGCCAGCAGCTTAGCGCTTACGGGGACAGGATTAGGAGAGACCCAGTACTTC. Translating it yields CASSLALTGTGLGETQYF.

V usage is TRBV5-1 and J usage is TRBJ1-2; no clear D. Per the germline V gene, CDR1 is SGHRS and CDR2 is YFSETQ. V gave up 7 bases and J gave up 1 base, with 11 bases separating them. This CDR3 is 13 amino acids long. The CDR3 region has the DNA TGCGCCAGCTTCCTGCCGGGTAACTATGGCTACACCTTC. Translated: CASFLPGNYGYTF.

The V gene is TRBV5-1, the J gene TRBJ2-3; TRBD2 might be the D (6 bases). V shed 1 base and J shed 3 bases, with 24 bases lying between them. The CDR3 has 19 residues. Germline loops: CDR1 SGHRS, CDR2 YFSETQ. The CDR3 nucleotides read TGCGCCAGCAGCTTGTTAGCGGTGTTTGGCAGGAGGGGAACAGATACGCAGTATTTT. Translation: CASSLLAVFGRRGTDTQYF.

In DNA form, the CDR3 reads TGTGCCACCAGCAGAGCTCCAGGAGGAAGGGGGACTAATGAAAAACTGTTTTTT. Its translation is CATSRAPGGRGTNEKLFF. V gene TRBV15 combines with J gene TRBJ1-4, with a tentative D call TRBD1 (6 bases). Looked up from germline, CDR1 is LNHNV and CDR2 is YYDKDF (reference sequence). This CDR3 comprises 18 residues. V dropped 1 base and J dropped 2 bases, with 17 bases sitting between them.

The chain uses TRBV7-9 and TRBJ2-5; perhaps TRBD1 as D (6 bases). This CDR3 spans 16 amino acids. Germline lookup yields CDR1 SEHNR and CDR2 FQNEAQ (reference sequence). Trimming removed 5 bases from V and 4 bases from J, with 20 bases in between. DNA for the CDR3: TGTGCCAGCAGCCAACAACAGGGTTTGCTTAGAGAGACCCAGTACTTC. Its translation is CASSQQQGLLRETQYF.

This rearrangement joins TRBV27 to TRBJ2-5; D not resolved. V lost 5 bases to trimming and J lost 7 bases, with 11 bases between them. CDR1 is MNHEY and CDR2 is SMNVEV in the germline V gene (reference sequence). CDR3 length equals 12 residues. The CDR3 here is CASSPRSGTQYF. The CDR3 nucleotides read TGTGCCAGCAGTCCACGGTCGGGGACCCAGTACTTC.

The chain joins TRBV7-8 to TRBJ2-1, with 8 bases aligning to TRBD2. CDR1 is SGHVS, CDR2 FQNEAQ, per germline. The CDR3 runs 15 residues. The ends lost 3 bases at V and 6 bases at J; junction bases unmatched: 7. CDR3 DNA sequence: TGTGCCAGCAGCTTGGGACGGGGGGGCCGCAATGAGCAGTTCTTC. This sequence encodes CASSLGRGGRNEQFF.

The gene calls are TRBV6-5 and TRBJ1-2; 9 nucleotides align to TRBD1. In germline, CDR1 is MNHEY, CDR2 SVGAGI. Germline trimming cut 4 bases from V and 6 bases from J; bases unmatched to any gene: 12. The CDR3 runs 16 residues. CDR3 region: CASSLAAGQGPDGYTF. CDR3 coding DNA: TGTGCCAGCAGTTTAGCCGCGGGACAGGGACCGGATGGCTACACCTTC.

The CDR3 spells CAWSVPLGLDNSPLHF. The CDR3 nucleotides are TGTGCCTGGAGTGTACCCCTGGGACTTGATAATTCACCCCTCCACTTT. The V gene is TRBV30, the J gene TRBJ1-6, with D possibly TRBD1 on 5 matching bases. The V gene's germline CDR1 is GTSNPN and CDR2 SVGIG (reference sequence). CDR3 length equals 16 residues. V lost 0 bases, J lost 5 bases, and 14 bases lay in between.

The chain has TRBV11-2 and TRBJ2-3; no clear D. The V end was cut by 1 base, the J end by 1 base, with 9 bases between. Germline CDR1 SGHAT, CDR2 FQNNGV. The CDR3 is made up of 15 amino acids. In nucleotides, the CDR3 is TGTGCCAGCAGCTTAGGGGCGCAGGGCACAGATACGCAGTATTTT. It codes for CASSLGAQGTDTQYF.

V gene TRBV19 combines with J gene TRBJ2-3, with D possibly being TRBD1 (6 bases). The CDR3 has 13 amino acids. V lost 7 bases and J 4 bases, leaving 12 bases between the germline ends. Germline CDR1 is LNHDA and CDR2 is SQIVND (reference sequence). In DNA, the CDR3 is TGTGCCAGTAACCAGGGGACCTCAGATACGCAGTATTTT. This translates into CASNQGTSDTQYF.

The V gene is TRBV6-1, the J gene TRBJ1-5; the D gene is possibly TRBD1 (5 bases). There are 13 residues in the CDR3. The V end lost 7 bases, the J end lost 7 bases, and 14 bases lay between the germline ends. Germline V CDR1 and CDR2: MNHNS, SASEGT. DNA of the CDR3: TGTGCCAGCACGGCGCAGGGAACCCAGCCCCAGCATTTT. Protein sequence: CASTAQGTQPQHF.

CDR3: CASSIQADQPQHF. The CDR3 DNA sequence: TGTGCCAGTAGTATACAGGCTGATCAGCCCCAGCATTTT. V is TRBV19 and J is TRBJ1-5; D unclear. Per germline, CDR1 LNHDA and CDR2 SQIVND (reference sequence). The V end lost 2 bases, the J end lost 5 bases, and 7 bases lay between the germline ends. The CDR3 is made up of 13 amino acids.

The CDR3: CASSLASPADKQFF. The CDR3, as DNA: TGCGCCAGCAGCTTGGCGTCGCCAGCGGATAAACAGTTCTTC. The chain is built from TRBV5-1 and TRBJ2-1, with a weak D call TRBD2 (5 bases). V lost 0 bases to trimming and J lost 13 bases, with 17 bases between them. The CDR3 spans 14 residues. The V gene's germline CDR1 is SGHRS and CDR2 YFSETQ. The whole variable domain, remainder taken from reference TRBV5-1 and TRBJ2-1, is KAGVTQTPRYLIKTRGQQVTLSCSPISGHRSVSWYQQTPGQGLQFLFEYFSETQRNKGNFPGRFSGRQFSNSRSEMNVSTLELGDSALYLCASSLASPADKQFFGPGTRLTVL.

This sequence joins TRBV14 and TRBJ2-1; no clear D gene. The CDR3 sequence is 12 residues long. V was trimmed by 0 bases and J by 15 bases, leaving 12 bases between them. Looked up from germline, CDR1 is SGHDN and CDR2 is FVKESK. The CDR3 nucleotides are TGTGCCAGCAGCCAAGAGAGGAATATGCCGTTCTTC. This sequence encodes CASSQERNMPFF.